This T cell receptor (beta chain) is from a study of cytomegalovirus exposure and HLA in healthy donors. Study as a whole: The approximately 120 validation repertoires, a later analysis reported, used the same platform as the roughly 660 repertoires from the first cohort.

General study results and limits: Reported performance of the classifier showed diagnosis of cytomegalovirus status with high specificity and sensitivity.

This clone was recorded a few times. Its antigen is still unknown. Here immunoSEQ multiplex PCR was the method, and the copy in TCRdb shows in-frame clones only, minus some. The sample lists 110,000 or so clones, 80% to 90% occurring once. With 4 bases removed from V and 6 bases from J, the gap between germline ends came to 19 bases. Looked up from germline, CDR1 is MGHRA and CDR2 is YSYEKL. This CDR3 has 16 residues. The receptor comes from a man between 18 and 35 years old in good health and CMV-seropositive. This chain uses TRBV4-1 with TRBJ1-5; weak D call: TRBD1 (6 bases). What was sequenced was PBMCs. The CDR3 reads CASSPHGAGVPQPQHF. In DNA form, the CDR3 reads TGCGCCAGCAGCCCCCACGGGGCAGGGGTCCCTCAGCCCCAGCATTTT.